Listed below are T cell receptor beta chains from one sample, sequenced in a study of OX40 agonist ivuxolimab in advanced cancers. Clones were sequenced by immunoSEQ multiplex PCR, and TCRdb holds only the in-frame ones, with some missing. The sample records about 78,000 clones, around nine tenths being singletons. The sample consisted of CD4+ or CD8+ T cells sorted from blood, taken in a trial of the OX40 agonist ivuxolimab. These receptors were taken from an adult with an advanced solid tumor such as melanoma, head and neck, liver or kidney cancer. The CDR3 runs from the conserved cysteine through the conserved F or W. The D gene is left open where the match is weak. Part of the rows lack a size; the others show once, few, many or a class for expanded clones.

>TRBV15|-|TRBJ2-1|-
CATSSHSGSYKFF
TGTGCCACCAGCAGCCACTCAGGGTCCTATAAGTTCTTC
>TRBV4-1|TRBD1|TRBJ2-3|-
CASSQAGTGTDTQYF
TGCGCCAGCAGCCAAGCAGGGACAGGCACAGATACGCAGTATTTT
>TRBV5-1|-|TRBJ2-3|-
CASSSGSPDTQYF
TGCGCCAGCAGCTCTGGGAGTCCAGATACGCAGTATTTT
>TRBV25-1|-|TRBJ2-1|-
CASLGGRSYNEQFF
TGTGCCAGTCTGGGGGGCCGCTCCTACAATGAGCAGTTCTTC
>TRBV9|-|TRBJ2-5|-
CASSVMSQETQYF
TGTGCCAGCAGCGTAATGTCTCAAGAGACCCAGTACTTC
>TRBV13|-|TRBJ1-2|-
CASSFSGTRGYTF
TGTGCCAGCAGCTTTTCAGGGACAAGGGGCTACACCTTC
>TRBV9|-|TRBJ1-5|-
CASSRGVNSNQPQHF
TGTGCCAGCAGCCGGGGAGTTAATAGCAATCAGCCCCAGCATTTT
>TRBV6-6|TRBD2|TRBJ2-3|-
CASRPLAGGLYTQYF
TGTGCCAGCAGGCCCCTCGCGGGGGGACTCTATACGCAGTATTTT
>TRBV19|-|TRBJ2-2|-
CASSGRIPNTGELFF
TGTGCCAGTAGTGGACGAATTCCGAACACCGGGGAGCTGTTTTTT
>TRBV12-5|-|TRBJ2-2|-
CASGLVGGSGYTGELFF
TGTGCTAGTGGTTTGGTAGGGGGGTCGGGGTACACCGGGGAGCTGTTTTTT
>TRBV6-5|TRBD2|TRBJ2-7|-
CASRSGTSGREQYF
TGTGCCAGCAGGTCCGGGACTAGCGGTCGCGAGCAGTACTTC
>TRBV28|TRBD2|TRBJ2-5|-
CASSPAGGPRETQYF
TGTGCCAGCAGTCCAGCGGGAGGGCCAAGGGAGACCCAGTACTTC
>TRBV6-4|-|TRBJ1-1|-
CASSVGRGTEAFF
TGTGCCAGCAGTGTGGGTAGGGGCACTGAAGCTTTCTTT
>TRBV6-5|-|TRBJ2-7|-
CASSNGGGGPYEQYF
TGTGCCAGCAGCAACGGGGGAGGGGGCCCCTACGAGCAGTACTTC
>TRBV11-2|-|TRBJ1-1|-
CASSTRRDTEAFF
TGTGCCAGCAGCACCCGGAGGGACACTGAAGCTTTCTTT
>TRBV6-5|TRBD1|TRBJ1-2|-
CASSWARQGLGYTF
TGTGCCAGCAGTTGGGCCCGACAGGGGCTTGGCTACACCTTC
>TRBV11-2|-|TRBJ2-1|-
CASSLDGRLVTNEQFF
TGTGCCAGCAGCTTAGATGGGAGGCTAGTTACTAATGAGCAGTTCTTC
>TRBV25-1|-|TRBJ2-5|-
CASSEYGGSETQYF
TGTGCCAGCAGTGAATATGGCGGGTCAGAGACCCAGTACTTC
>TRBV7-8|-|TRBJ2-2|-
CASSLVGGVTGELFF
TGTGCCAGCAGCTTAGTGGGAGGCGTCACCGGGGAGCTGTTTTTT
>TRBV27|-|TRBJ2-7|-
CASSPRTESYEQYF
TGTGCCAGCAGTCCGCGGACAGAAAGCTACGAGCAGTACTTC
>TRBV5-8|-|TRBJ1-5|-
CASSPWPSRQPQHF
TGTGCCAGCAGCCCGTGGCCTTCACGGCAGCCCCAGCATTTT
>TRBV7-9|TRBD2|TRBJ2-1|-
CASTTGRAENEQFF
TGTGCCAGCACCACCGGGAGGGCGGAAAATGAGCAGTTCTTC
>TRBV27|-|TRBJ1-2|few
CASSLGGEGGYGYTF
TGTGCCAGCAGTTTAGGGGGAGAGGGGGGTTATGGCTACACCTTC
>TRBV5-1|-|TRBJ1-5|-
CASSLGDNSNQPQHF
TGCGCCAGCAGCTTGGGGGATAATAGCAATCAGCCCCAGCATTTT
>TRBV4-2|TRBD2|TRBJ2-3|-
CASSQFTGTRTDTQYF
TGTGCCAGCAGCCAATTTACCGGGACTAGAACAGATACGCAGTATTTT
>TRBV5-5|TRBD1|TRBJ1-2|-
CASSLSPHRTGVSYGYTF
TGTGCCAGCAGCTTGTCCCCCCACCGGACAGGGGTTTCCTATGGCTACACCTTC
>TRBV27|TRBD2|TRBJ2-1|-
CATRLAGSNEQFF
TGTGCCACCCGACTAGCGGGATCGAATGAGCAGTTCTTC
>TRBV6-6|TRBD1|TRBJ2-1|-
CAISTGAYYNEQFF
TGTGCCATTTCAACAGGGGCCTACTACAATGAGCAGTTCTTC
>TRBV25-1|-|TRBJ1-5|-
CASSPGHPSRGQPQHF
TGTGCCAGCAGCCCGGGACACCCCTCGAGGGGTCAGCCCCAGCATTTT
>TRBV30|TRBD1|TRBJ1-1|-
CAFPPRTGRFIAEAFF
TGTGCCTTCCCGCCCCGGACAGGGAGGTTTATCGCTGAAGCTTTCTTT
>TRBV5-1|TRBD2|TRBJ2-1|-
CASSFAPSGTNNEQFF
TGCGCCAGCAGCTTCGCCCCTAGCGGGACGAATAATGAGCAGTTCTTC
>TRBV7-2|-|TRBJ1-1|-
CASSFGGRQVEAFF
TGTGCCAGCAGCTTCGGGGGGCGACAAGTGGAAGCTTTCTTT
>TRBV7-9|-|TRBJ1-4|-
CASSPGSANEKLFF
TGTGCCAGCAGCCCAGGGTCGGCTAATGAAAAACTGTTTTTT
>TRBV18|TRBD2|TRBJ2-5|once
CASSPLVGRGTSQETQYF
TGTGCCAGCTCACCCCTCGTGGGGCGGGGGACCTCTCAAGAGACCCAGTACTTC
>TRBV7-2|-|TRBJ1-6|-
CASRRDYYNSPLHF
TGTGCCAGCAGGAGGGATTACTATAATTCACCCCTCCACTTT
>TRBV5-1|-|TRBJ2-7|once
CASSPHQAKAYEQYF
TGCGCCAGCAGCCCCCATCAGGCAAAAGCCTACGAGCAGTACTTC
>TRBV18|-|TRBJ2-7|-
CASSPPTRSYEQYF
TGTGCCAGCTCACCACCAACCAGGTCCTACGAGCAGTACTTC
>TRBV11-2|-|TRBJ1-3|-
CASSFNFPSSGNTIYF
TGTGCCAGCAGCTTTAATTTTCCGAGCTCTGGAAACACCATATATTTT
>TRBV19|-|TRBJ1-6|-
CASSMRGLNSPLHF
TGTGCCAGTAGTATGCGCGGTTTGAATTCACCCCTCCACTTT
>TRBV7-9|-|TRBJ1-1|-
CASSRDKNTEAFF
TGTGCCAGCAGCCGGGACAAGAACACTGAAGCTTTCTTT
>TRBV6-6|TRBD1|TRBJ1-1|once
CASRTTGGNIEAFF
TGTGCCAGCAGAACGACAGGGGGTAACATTGAAGCTTTCTTT
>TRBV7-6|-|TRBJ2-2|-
CASSSQSGVGRTGELFF
TGTGCCAGCAGCTCCCAGTCAGGCGTGGGCAGAACCGGGGAGCTGTTTTTT
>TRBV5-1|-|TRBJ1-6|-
CASSLVAGNSPLHF
TGCGCCAGCAGCTTGGTCGCCGGTAATTCACCCCTCCACTTT
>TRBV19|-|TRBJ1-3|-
CASSRAPSSSGNTIYF
TGTGCCAGTAGTAGGGCCCCTTCGAGCTCTGGAAACACCATATATTTT
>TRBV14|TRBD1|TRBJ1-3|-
CASRDQGALGNTIYF
TGTGCCAGCAGGGACCAGGGGGCGCTCGGAAACACCATATATTTT
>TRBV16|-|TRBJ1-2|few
CASSQSQTLYGYTF
TGTGCCAGCAGCCAATCGCAGACCCTGTATGGCTACACCTTC
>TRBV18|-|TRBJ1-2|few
CASSPPGVNGYTF
TGTGCCAGCTCACCACCAGGGGTGAATGGCTACACCTTC
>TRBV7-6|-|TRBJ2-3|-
CASSSEHRGSNTQYF
TGTGCCAGCAGCTCGGAACATAGGGGGTCTAATACGCAGTATTTT
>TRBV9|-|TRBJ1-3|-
CASSVDSQGNTIYF
TGTGCCAGCAGCGTTGACAGTCAGGGAAACACCATATATTTT
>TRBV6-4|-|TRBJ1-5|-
CASEKGGSNQPQHF
TGTGCCAGCGAAAAGGGGGGTAGCAATCAGCCCCAGCATTTT
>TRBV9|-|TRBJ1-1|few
CASSVGMGLGDTEAFF
TGTGCCAGCAGCGTAGGGATGGGTCTGGGGGACACTGAAGCTTTCTTT
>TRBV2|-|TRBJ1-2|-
CASRSDASNYGYTF
TGTGCCAGCAGATCGGACGCCTCTAACTATGGCTACACCTTC
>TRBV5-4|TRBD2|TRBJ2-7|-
CASSRQREGLYEQYF
TGTGCCAGCAGCCGCCAGCGGGAGGGCCTGTACGAGCAGTACTTC
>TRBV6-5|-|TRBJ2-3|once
CASSYGQNPGTDTQYF
TGTGCCAGCAGTTACGGCCAGAACCCAGGCACAGATACGCAGTATTTT
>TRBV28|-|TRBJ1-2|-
CASSPIGQGSTF
TGTGCCAGCAGTCCGATAGGGCAGGGGAGCACCTTC